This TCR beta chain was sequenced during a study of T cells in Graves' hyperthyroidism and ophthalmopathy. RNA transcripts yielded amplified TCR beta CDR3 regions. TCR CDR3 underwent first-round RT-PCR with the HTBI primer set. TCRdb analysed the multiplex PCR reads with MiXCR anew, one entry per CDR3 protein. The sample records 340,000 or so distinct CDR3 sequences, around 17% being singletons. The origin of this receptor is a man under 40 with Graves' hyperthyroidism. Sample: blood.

The CDR3 spells CASSARGRASEDTQYF. DNA of the CDR3: TGTGCCAGCAGTGCCCGCGGGAGGGCCAGCGAAGATACGCAGTATTTT. The rearrangement uses TRBV6-1 and TRBJ2-3; TRBD2 agrees at 9 bases. Germline lookup yields CDR1 MNHNS and CDR2 SASEGT. The CDR3 length is 16 residues. With V trimmed by 4 bases and J by 5 bases, 10 bases remained unmatched.